This T cell receptor (beta chain) was identified in a study of T cells in tumors after PD-1 blockade. On the study more broadly: No patient had prior checkpoint blockade, systemic immunosuppression, or radiotherapy within 4 weeks. Either cemiplimab 350 mg every 2 weeks or pembrolizumab 200 mg every 3 weeks was given. Peripheral blood samples averaged approximately 33,000 unique clonotypes and about 120,000 templates.

Some clones are missing from TCRdb's copy, which holds only in-frame ones; the method was immunoSEQ multiplex PCR. The sample contains about 16,000 clones, approximately 80% of which appear only once. Germline CDR1 and CDR2: MNHNY and SVGAGI (reference sequence). This CDR3 is 16 amino acids long. Trimming removed 2 bases at V and 5 bases at J, with 15 bases between. Sequencing used PBMCs, obtained after anti-PD-1 treatment. This TCR was recovered from a human donor with basal cell carcinoma. The J gene is TRBJ1-4, the V gene TRBV6-6; tentative D call: TRBD1 (6 bases). DNA of the CDR3: TGTGCCAGCAGTTACCTCCGGACAGAAAGAAATGAAAAACTGTTTTTT. Amino acids: CASSYLRTERNEKLFF.